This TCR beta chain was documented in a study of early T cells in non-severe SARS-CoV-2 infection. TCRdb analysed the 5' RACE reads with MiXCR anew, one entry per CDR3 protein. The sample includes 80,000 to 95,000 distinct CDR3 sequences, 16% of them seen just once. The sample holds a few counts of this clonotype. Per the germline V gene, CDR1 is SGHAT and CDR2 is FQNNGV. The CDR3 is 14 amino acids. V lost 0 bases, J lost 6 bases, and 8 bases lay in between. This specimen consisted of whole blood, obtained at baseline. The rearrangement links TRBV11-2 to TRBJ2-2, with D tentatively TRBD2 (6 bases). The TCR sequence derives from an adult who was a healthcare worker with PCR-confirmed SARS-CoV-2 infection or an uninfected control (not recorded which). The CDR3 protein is CASSLDGSPGELFF. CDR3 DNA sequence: TGTGCCAGCAGCTTAGACGGGAGCCCCGGGGAGCTGTTTTTT.